This note documents a single T cell receptor beta chain sequence. Some clones are missing from TCRdb's copy, which holds only in-frame ones; the method was immunoSEQ multiplex PCR. Counted here are around 33,000 clones, about four fifths occurring once; the ten biggest clones make up roughly 9%. This CDR3 is 15 amino acids long. V shed 2 bases and J shed 5 bases, with 10 bases lying between them. Germline loops: CDR1 MNHEY, CDR2 SVGAGI. This entry is derived from a study of a mutant IDH1 vaccine in newly diagnosed glioma. Time point meaning: baseline, week 1 (first vaccination visit). Sample treatment: pre-vaccination baseline after standard-of-care therapy.

The source is a man over 45 with glioma. Some clones in this sample may be carry-over from other donors' samples. J is TRBJ1-6 and V is TRBV6-5; no clear D gene. The sample in question was peripheral blood mononuclear cells (PBMCs), obtained from a glioma patient treated with radiotherapy, temozolomide or both. CDR3 amino acids: CASSYGWANNSPLHF. The CDR3 region has the DNA TGTGCCAGCAGTTACGGGTGGGCTAATAATTCACCCCTCCACTTT.